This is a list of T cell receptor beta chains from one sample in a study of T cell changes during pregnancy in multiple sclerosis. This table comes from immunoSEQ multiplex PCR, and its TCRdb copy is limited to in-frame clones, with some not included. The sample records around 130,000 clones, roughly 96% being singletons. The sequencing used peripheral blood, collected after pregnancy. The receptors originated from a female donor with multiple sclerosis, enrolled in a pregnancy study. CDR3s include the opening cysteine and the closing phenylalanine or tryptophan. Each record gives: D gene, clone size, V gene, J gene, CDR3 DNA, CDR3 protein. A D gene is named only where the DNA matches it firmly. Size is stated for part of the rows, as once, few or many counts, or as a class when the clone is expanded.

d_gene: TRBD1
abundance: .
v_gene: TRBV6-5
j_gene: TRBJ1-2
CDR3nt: TGTGCCAGCAGTTACTTGACAGGGGGCACTAACTATGGCTACACCTTC
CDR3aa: CASSYLTGGTNYGYTF

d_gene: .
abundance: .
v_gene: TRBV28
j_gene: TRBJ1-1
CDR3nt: TGTGCCAGCAGTTTGCTAGGCACTGAAGCTTTCTTT
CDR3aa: CASSLLGTEAFF

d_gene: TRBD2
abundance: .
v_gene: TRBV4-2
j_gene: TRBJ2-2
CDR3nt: TGTGCCAGCAGCCAAGATCTAGCGGGTCTCACCGGGGAGCTGTTTTTT
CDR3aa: CASSQDLAGLTGELFF

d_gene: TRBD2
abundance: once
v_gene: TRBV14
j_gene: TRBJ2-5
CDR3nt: TGTGCCAGCAGGTCCGGGACTAGCGAAAGAGAGACCCAGTACTTC
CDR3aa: CASRSGTSERETQYF

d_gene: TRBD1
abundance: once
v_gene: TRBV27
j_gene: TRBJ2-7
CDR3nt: TGTGCCAGCAGTTCGCCGGGACAGGGGGCCAGTGAGCAGTACTTC
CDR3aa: CASSSPGQGASEQYF

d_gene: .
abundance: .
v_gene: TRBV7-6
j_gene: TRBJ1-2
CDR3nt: TGTGCCAGCAGTTCAGGGCCCCTCTGCGGCTATGGCTACACCTTC
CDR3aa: CASSSGPLCGYGYTF

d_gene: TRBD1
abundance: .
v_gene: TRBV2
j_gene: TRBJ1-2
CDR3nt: TGTGCCGGGGTGGAAGACAGGGCGGATGGCTACACCTTC
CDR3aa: CAGVEDRADGYTF

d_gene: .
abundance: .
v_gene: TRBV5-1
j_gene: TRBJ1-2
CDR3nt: TGCGCCAGTTCACCGGGACTTCCAGGGTATGGCTACACCTTC
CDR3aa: CASSPGLPGYGYTF

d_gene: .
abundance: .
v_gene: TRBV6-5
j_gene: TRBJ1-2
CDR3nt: TGTGCCAGCAGTTACTCTCAGGGTCTTACTTCCTTTGGCTACACCTTC
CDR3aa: CASSYSQGLTSFGYTF

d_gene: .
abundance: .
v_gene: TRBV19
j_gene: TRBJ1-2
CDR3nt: TGTGCCAGTAGTATTCGGCAGGGCTATGGCTACACCTTC
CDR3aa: CASSIRQGYGYTF

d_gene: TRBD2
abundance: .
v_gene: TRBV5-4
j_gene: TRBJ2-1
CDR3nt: TGTGCCAGCAGCCCGGGGGGGCTAGCGGGAGGACCCTACAATGAGCAGTTCTTC
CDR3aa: CASSPGGLAGGPYNEQFF

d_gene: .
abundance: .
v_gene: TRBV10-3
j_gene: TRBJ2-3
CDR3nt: TGTGCCATCGGGGCTCGAGCAGATACGCAGTATTTT
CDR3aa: CAIGARADTQYF

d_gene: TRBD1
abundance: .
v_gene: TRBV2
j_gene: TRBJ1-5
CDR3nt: TGTGCCAGCAGTACTAAGACAGGGTTTAGCAATCAGCCCCAGCATTTT
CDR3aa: CASSTKTGFSNQPQHF

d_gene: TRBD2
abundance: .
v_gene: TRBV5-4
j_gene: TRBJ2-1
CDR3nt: TGTGCCAGCAGCCCGGGCGGGACTAGCGACCTTTCCTACAATGAGCAGTTCTTC
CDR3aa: CASSPGGTSDLSYNEQFF

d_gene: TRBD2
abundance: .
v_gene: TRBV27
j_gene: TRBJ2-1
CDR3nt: TGTGCCAGCAGTTTCCCCTCAGGTAGCGGGGTAAACAATGAGCAGTTCTTC
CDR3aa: CASSFPSGSGVNNEQFF

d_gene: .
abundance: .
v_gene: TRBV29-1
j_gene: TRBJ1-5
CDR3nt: TGCAGCGTTGGAGGCAGCAATCAGCCCCAGCATTTT
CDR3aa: CSVGGSNQPQHF

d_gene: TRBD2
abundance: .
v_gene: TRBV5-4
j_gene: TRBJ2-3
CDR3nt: TGTGCCAGCAAAAGAGGGCCTAGCGGGAGGACAGATACGCAGTATTTT
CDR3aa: CASKRGPSGRTDTQYF

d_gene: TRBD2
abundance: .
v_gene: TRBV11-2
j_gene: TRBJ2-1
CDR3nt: TGTGCCAGCAGCTTAGGACTAGCAGCCTACAATGAGCAGTTCTTC
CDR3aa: CASSLGLAAYNEQFF